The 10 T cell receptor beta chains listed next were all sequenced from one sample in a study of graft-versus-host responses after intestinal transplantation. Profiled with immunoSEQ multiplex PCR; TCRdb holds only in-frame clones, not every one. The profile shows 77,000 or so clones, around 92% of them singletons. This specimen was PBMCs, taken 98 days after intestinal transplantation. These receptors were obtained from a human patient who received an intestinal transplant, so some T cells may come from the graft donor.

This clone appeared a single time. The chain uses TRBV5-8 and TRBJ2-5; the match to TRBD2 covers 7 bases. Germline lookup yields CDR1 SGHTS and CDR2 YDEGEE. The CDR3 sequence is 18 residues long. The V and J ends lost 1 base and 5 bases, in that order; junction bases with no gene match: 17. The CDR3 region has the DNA TGTGCCAGCAGCTTGCACATGATCCGGGAGGCCCAAAGGGAGACCCAGTACTTC. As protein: CASSLHMIREAQRETQYF.

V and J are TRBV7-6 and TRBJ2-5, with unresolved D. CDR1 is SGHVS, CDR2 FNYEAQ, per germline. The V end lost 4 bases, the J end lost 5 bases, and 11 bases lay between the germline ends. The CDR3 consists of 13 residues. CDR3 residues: CASSSESRETQYF. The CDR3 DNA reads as TGTGCCAGCAGCTCAGAGTCGAGGGAGACCCAGTACTTC.

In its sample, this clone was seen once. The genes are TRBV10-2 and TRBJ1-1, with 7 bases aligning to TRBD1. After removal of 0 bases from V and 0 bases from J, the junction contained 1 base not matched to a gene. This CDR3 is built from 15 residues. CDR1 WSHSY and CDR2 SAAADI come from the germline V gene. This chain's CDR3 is CASSESQGVNTEAFF. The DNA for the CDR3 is TGCGCCAGCAGTGAGTCGCAGGGGGTGAACACTGAAGCTTTCTTT.

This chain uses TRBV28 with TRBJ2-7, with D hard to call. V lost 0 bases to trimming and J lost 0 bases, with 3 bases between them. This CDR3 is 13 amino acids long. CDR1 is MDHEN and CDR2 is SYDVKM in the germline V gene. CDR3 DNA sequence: TGTGCCAGCAGTTTATGGGACTCCTACGAGCAGTACTTC. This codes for CASSLWDSYEQYF.

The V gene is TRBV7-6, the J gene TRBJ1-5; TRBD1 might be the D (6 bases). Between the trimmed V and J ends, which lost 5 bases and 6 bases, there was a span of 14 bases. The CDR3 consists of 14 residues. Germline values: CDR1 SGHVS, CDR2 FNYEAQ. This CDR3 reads CASSPEQGGQPQHF. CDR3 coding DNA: TGTGCCAGCAGCCCTGAACAGGGCGGTCAGCCCCAGCATTTT.

In DNA, the CDR3 is TGTGCCACCGAAGTTGGAGGCACAGATACGCAGTATTTT. Translating gives CATEVGGTDTQYF. V usage is TRBV10-3 and J usage is TRBJ2-3; D uncertain. The CDR3 extends over 13 amino acids. Trimming cost V 10 bases and J 1 base, with 12 bases left between them. Germline assignment: CDR1 ENHRY and CDR2 SYGVKD.

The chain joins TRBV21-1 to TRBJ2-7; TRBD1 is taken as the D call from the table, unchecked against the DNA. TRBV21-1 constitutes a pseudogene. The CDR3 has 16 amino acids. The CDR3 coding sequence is TGTGCCAGCAGCAAAGGAGACAGGGGGCCCTCCTACGAGCAGTACTTC. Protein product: CASSKGDRGPSYEQYF.

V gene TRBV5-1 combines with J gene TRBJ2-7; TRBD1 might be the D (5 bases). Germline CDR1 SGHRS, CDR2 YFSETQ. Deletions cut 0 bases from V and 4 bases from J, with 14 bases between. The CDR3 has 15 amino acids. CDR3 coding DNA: TGCGCCAGCAGCTTGGCCCCTCTGACAGAATACGAGCAGTACTTC. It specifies CASSLAPLTEYEQYF.

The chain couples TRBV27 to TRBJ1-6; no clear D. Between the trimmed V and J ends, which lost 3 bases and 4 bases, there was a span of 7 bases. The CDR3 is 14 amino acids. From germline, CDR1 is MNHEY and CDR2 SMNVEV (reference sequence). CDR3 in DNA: TGTGCCAGCAGTTTGGGGTCGTATAATTCACCCCTCCACTTT. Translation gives CASSLGSYNSPLHF.

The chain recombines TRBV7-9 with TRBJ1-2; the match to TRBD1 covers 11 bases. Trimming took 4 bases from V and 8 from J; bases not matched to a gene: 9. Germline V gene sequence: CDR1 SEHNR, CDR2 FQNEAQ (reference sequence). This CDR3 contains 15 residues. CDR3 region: CASSSRGQGAGGYTF. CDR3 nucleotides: TGTGCCAGCAGCTCCCGCGGACAGGGGGCGGGAGGCTACACCTTC.